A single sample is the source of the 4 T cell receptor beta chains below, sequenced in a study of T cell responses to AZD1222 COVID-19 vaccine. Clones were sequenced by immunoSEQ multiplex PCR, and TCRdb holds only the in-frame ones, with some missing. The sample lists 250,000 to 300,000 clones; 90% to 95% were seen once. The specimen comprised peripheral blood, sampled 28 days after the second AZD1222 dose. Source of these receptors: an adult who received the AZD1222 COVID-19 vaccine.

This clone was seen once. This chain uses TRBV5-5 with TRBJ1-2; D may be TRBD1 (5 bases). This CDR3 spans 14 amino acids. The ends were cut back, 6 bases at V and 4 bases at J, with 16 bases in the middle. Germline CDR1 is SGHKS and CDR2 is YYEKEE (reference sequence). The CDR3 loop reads CASTPGRSIYGYTF. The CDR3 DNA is TGTGCCAGCACCCCGGGACGGTCAATCTATGGCTACACCTTC.

CDR3 in amino acids: CASSLRGPTDTQYF. CDR3 bases: TGCGCCAGCAGCTTGAGAGGCCCTACAGATACGCAGTATTTT. The chain joins TRBV5-1 to TRBJ2-3; D gene ambiguous. The CDR3 is made up of 14 amino acids. The germline V and J ends were trimmed by 1 base and 3 bases, with 9 bases remaining between them. Per the germline V gene, CDR1 is SGHRS and CDR2 is YFSETQ.

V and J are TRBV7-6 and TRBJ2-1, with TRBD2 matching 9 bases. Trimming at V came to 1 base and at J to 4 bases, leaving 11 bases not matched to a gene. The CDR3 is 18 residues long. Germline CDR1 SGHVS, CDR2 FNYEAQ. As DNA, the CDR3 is TGTGCCAGCAGCTTAGGGCCGGCGGGGGGGCCCTCTTACAATGAGCAGTTCTTC. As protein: CASSLGPAGGPSYNEQFF.

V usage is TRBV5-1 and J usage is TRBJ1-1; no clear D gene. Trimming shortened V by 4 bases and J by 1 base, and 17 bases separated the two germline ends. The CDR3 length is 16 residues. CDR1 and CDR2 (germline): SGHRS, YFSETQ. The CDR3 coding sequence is TGCGCCAGCAGCCCGAATCAACCGACAACGAACACTGAAGCTTTCTTT. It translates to CASSPNQPTTNTEAFF.